The 10 T cell receptor beta chains below were found in one sample sequenced in a study of T cells after yellow fever vaccination. TCRdb fed the 5' RACE reads into MiXCR, producing one record per CDR3 protein. The sample lists around 600,000 distinct CDR3 sequences, approximately 13% occurring once. Material: PBMCs, obtained on the day of the yellow fever booster vaccination. These receptors were taken from a man aged 25 to 40 who received the YFV17D yellow fever vaccine.

The V gene is TRBV7-9, the J gene TRBJ2-3, with unresolved D. The V end lost 1 base, the J end lost 1 base, and 9 bases lay between the germline ends. Germline lookup yields CDR1 SEHNR and CDR2 FQNEAQ (reference sequence). CDR3 length: 15 residues. The CDR3 nucleotides read TGTGCCAGCAGCTTAGGATCGGCGGGCACAGATACGCAGTATTTT. It codes for CASSLGSAGTDTQYF. The entire variable domain, with the rest obtained from reference TRBV7-9 and TRBJ2-3, is as follows: DTGVSQNPRHKITKRGQNVTFRCDPISEHNRLYWYRQTLGQGPEFLTYFQNEAQLEKSRLLSDRFSAERPKGSFSTLEIQRTEQGDSAMYLCASSLGSAGTDTQYFGPGTRLTVL.

CDR3 amino acids: CASSDLTGSNTGELFF. As DNA, the CDR3 is TGTGCCAGCAGTGACCTTACAGGATCGAACACCGGGGAGCTGTTTTTT. The chain joins TRBV6-1 to TRBJ2-2; D possibly corresponds to TRBD1 (5 bases). V was cut by 3 bases and J by 0 bases, with 11 bases left in between. This CDR3 has 16 amino acids. Per the germline V gene, CDR1 is MNHNS and CDR2 is SASEGT.

The sample holds a few counts of this clonotype. The V gene is TRBV5-1, the J gene TRBJ2-1; D gene ambiguous. The CDR3 sequence is 13 residues long. CDR1 and CDR2 (germline): SGHRS, YFSETQ. Trimming pared 1 base from V and 3 bases from J, leaving 5 bases between. The CDR3 here is CASSLRHYNEQFF. In DNA form, the CDR3 reads TGCGCCAGCAGCTTGCGGCACTACAATGAGCAGTTCTTC.

This clonotype was counted only a few times. The chain has TRBV9 and TRBJ2-5, with D unresolved. The V gene lost 0 bases and the J gene lost 1 base, with 7 bases spanning the gap. The CDR3 is 14 amino acids. Germline CDR1 and CDR2: SGDLS and YYNGEE. The CDR3, as DNA: TGTGCCAGCAGCGTAGCTCCGCGCCAAGAGACCCAGTACTTC. Its translation: CASSVAPRQETQYF.

CDR3 amino acids: CASSAGTSGTQWEETQYF. In DNA form, the CDR3 reads TGTGCCAGCAGTGCCGGGACTAGCGGGACCCAGTGGGAAGAGACCCAGTACTTC. The chain carries TRBV2 and TRBJ2-5; TRBD2 aligns across 13 bases. The V and J ends lost 4 bases and 3 bases, in that order; junction bases with no gene match: 11. Germline CDR1 is SNHLY and CDR2 is FYNNEI. The CDR3 has 18 residues.

The chain links TRBV4-3 to TRBJ1-1; D may be TRBD1 (6 bases). Looked up from germline, CDR1 is LGHNA and CDR2 is YSLEER. The CDR3 totals 16 residues. V was clipped by 0 bases and J by 0 bases, with 11 bases between them. DNA for the CDR3: TGCGCCAGCAGCCAAGATATCCCAGGGGTGAACACTGAAGCTTTCTTT. Translating gives CASSQDIPGVNTEAFF.

This clonotype appeared a few times. V is TRBV7-3 and J is TRBJ2-1; D possibly corresponds to TRBD1 (6 bases). The germline CDR1 and CDR2 sequences are SGHTA and FQGTGA. There are 14 residues in the CDR3. V lost 5 bases and J 5 bases, leaving 13 bases between the germline ends. The CDR3, as DNA: TGTGCCAGCAGCCTGATAGGGACAAACAATGAGCAGTTCTTC. This codes for CASSLIGTNNEQFF.

This clonotype was observed at least ten times. The rearrangement joins TRBV20-1 to TRBJ2-3; 11 bases fit TRBD2. The CDR3 totals 14 residues. Germline V gives CDR1 DFQATT, CDR2 SNEGSKA (reference sequence). V lost 4 bases, J lost 2 bases, and 2 bases stayed unmatched. DNA of the CDR3: TGCAGTGCTAAACTAGCGGGGGCCACAGATACGCAGTATTTT. This sequence encodes CSAKLAGATDTQYF.

This clonotype was found a few times. The V call is TRBV30, the J call TRBJ2-2; D uncertain. Trimming cost V 4 bases and J 3 bases, with 9 bases left between them. Germline values: CDR1 GTSNPN, CDR2 SVGIG (reference sequence). The CDR3 extends over 13 amino acids. CDR3 region: CAWKAGHTGELFF. CDR3 in DNA: TGTGCCTGGAAGGCAGGCCACACCGGGGAGCTGTTTTTT. The entire variable domain, with the rest obtained from reference TRBV30 and TRBJ2-2, is as follows: SQTIHQWPATLVQPVGSPLSLECTVEGTSNPNLYWYRQAAGRGLQLLFYSVGIGQISSEVPQNLSASRPQDRQFILSSKKLLLSDSGFYLCAWKAGHTGELFFGEGSRLTVL.

The chain couples TRBV7-2 to TRBJ2-1; tentative D call: TRBD2 (5 bases). The germline V gene encodes CDR1 SGHTA and CDR2 FQGNSA. This CDR3 has 13 residues. V lost 7 bases and J lost 2, with 9 bases in between. The CDR3 region is CASTPAAYNEQFF. The CDR3 DNA reads as TGTGCCAGCACCCCAGCGGCCTACAATGAGCAGTTCTTC. Filled out from reference TRBV7-2 and TRBJ2-1, the complete variable domain reads GAGVSQSPSNKVTEKGKDVELRCDPISGHTALYWYRQSLGQGLEFLIYFQGNSAPDKSGLPSDRFSAERTGGSVSTLTIQRTQQEDSAVYLCASTPAAYNEQFFGPGTRLTVL.